Presented here are 8 T cell receptor beta chains from one specimen sequenced in a study of blood T cell repertoires in COVID-19. Assay used: immunoSEQ multiplex PCR; TCRdb lists only in-frame clones, some missing. The sample holds about 180,000 clones; less than 90% are singletons and the top ten take roughly 20%. The sequencing input was peripheral blood. Receptors were obtained from a man aged 70-80 years with active or convalescent COVID-19.

This clone has a single count. The J gene is TRBJ2-7, the V gene TRBV4-3; maybe TRBD2 (5 bases). V lost 1 base and J 8 bases, leaving 15 bases between the germline ends. Germline CDR1 is LGHNA and CDR2 is YSLEER. CDR3 length equals 14 residues. Here the CDR3 reads CASSQGTVTVKQYF. The CDR3 DNA reads TGCGCCAGCAGCCAAGGGACTGTTACAGTTAAGCAGTACTTC.

The chain carries TRBV21-1 and TRBJ2-2; the DNA was not used to check the table's D call, TRBD2. TRBV21-1 is flagged as a pseudogene. The CDR3 extends over 17 amino acids. CDR3 in amino acids: CASSKAETSEGAGELFF. DNA for the CDR3: TGTGCCAGCAGCAAAGCAGAAACTAGCGAGGGGGCCGGGGAGCTGTTTTTT.

The V gene is TRBV21-1, the J gene TRBJ1-5; the D call of TRBD1 is as the table states it, not checked on the DNA. TRBV21-1 represents a pseudogene. This CDR3 spans 16 amino acids. CDR3 sequence: CASSKVMAGPNQPQHF. In DNA, the CDR3 is TGTGCCAGCAGCAAAGTCATGGCAGGGCCCAATCAGCCCCAGCATTTT.

The J gene is TRBJ1-6, the V gene TRBV6-5; D is uncertain. Germline V gene data show CDR1 as MNHEY and CDR2 as SVGAGI. The germline V and J ends were trimmed by 6 bases and 1 base, with 7 bases remaining between them. The CDR3 is made up of 14 amino acids. The CDR3 loop is CASSLQSYNSPLHF. The CDR3 bases are TGTGCCAGCAGCCTACAGTCCTATAATTCACCCCTCCACTTT.

In its sample, this clone was seen a few times. V gene TRBV29-1 combines with J gene TRBJ1-2, with 7 bases that match TRBD1. The length of the CDR3 is 13 residues. Germline CDR1 and CDR2: SQVTM and ANQGSEA. V lost 1 base, J lost 4 bases, and 3 bases stayed unmatched. CDR3 sequence reads: CSVEAGTVYGYTF. The CDR3 DNA is TGCAGCGTTGAAGCCGGGACAGTCTATGGCTACACCTTC.

The rearrangement uses TRBV7-9 and TRBJ2-1, with 7 bases aligning to TRBD2. The CDR3 totals 17 residues. CDR1 SEHNR and CDR2 FQNEAQ come from the germline V gene (reference sequence). V lost 2 bases to trimming and J lost 2 bases; unmatched junction nucleotides: 9. CDR3 bases: TGTGCCAGCAGCTTAAGTAGTCCGGGAGGTGCCTACAATGAGCAGTTCTTC. This encodes CASSLSSPGGAYNEQFF. Using reference TRBV7-9 and TRBJ2-1 for the parts outside the CDR3, the full variable domain is DTGVSQNPRHKITKRGQNVTFRCDPISEHNRLYWYRQTLGQGPEFLTYFQNEAQLEKSRLLSDRFSAERPKGSFSTLEIQRTEQGDSAMYLCASSLSSPGGAYNEQFFGPGTRLTVL.

The J gene is TRBJ2-7, the V gene TRBV9; TRBD2 aligns across 7 bases. Trimming at V came to 0 bases and at J to 0 bases, leaving 0 bases not matched to a gene. This CDR3 is built from 14 residues. Germline lookup yields CDR1 SGDLS and CDR2 YYNGEE. The CDR3 sequence: CASSVGGSSYEQYF. The CDR3 DNA is TGTGCCAGCAGCGTAGGCGGGAGCTCCTACGAGCAGTACTTC.

The chain links TRBV18 to TRBJ1-5, with TRBD1 as a possible D gene (5 bases). Germline lookup yields CDR1 KGHSH and CDR2 LQKENI. V lost 3 bases and J lost 1, with 13 bases in between. CDR3 length: 16 residues. The CDR3 DNA sequence: TGTGCCAGCTCACCCCGACAGACGAGGAGCAATCAGCCCCAGCATTTT. Its translation is CASSPRQTRSNQPQHF.